The rows below give T cell receptor beta chains drawn from one sample of a study of T cells in Graves' hyperthyroidism and ophthalmopathy. In TCRdb, the multiplex PCR reads were re-called with MiXCR into one record per CDR3 protein. The sample carries more than 550,000 distinct CDR3 sequences, 40% to 55% recorded once. Sequenced input: peripheral blood or thyroid tissue (not recorded which). These receptors were collected from an adult man with Graves' disease, either hyperthyroidism or ophthalmopathy (not recorded which). Both conserved end residues are trimmed from each CDR3.

v_call	j_call	cdr3_aa
TRBV25-1	TRBJ1-5	ASSFGGRVQPQH
TRBV9	TRBJ1-6	ASSQGVLNSPLH
TRBV19	TRBJ1-1	AWSSQVNTEAF
TRBV12-3/TRBV12-4	TRBJ1-3	ASSFLGRFSGNTIY
TRBV29-1	TRBJ1-2	SVLLGGDVLYGYT
TRBV12-3/TRBV12-4	TRBJ1-1	ASGGRNLDTEAF
TRBV20-1	TRBJ1-5	SARRGQGALPNQPQH
TRBV7-2	TRBJ2-7	ASSPRGGANEQY
TRBV12-3/TRBV12-4	TRBJ2-7	ASSFGQADSYEQY
TRBV20-1	TRBJ2-7	SADGTGGTYEQY
TRBV29-1	TRBJ1-2	SLPRTGYGYT
TRBV20-1	TRBJ1-5	SARDLKGVGQPQH
TRBV12-3/TRBV12-4	TRBJ2-2	ASSRAQGTSGAHTGELF
TRBV29-1	TRBJ2-7	SRGQAYEQY
TRBV6-6	TRBJ2-2	ASSLDPGQGNANTGELF
TRBV29-1	TRBJ1-2	SVGDRDEGYT
TRBV7-9	TRBJ1-4	ASRKQGLTNEKLF
TRBV20-1	TRBJ2-5	SASPGLAAEETQY
TRBV19	TRBJ1-5	AGNSGISNQPQH
TRBV11-2	TRBJ1-2	ASSPPGPASNYGYT
TRBV7-8	TRBJ2-7	ASSLDGDGYEQY
TRBV12-3/TRBV12-4	TRBJ2-7	ASRGGGLYEQY
TRBV10-3	TRBJ2-2	AITPVWGLAGELF
TRBV7-9	TRBJ1-1	ASSTRPANTEAF
TRBV19	TRBJ1-2	ASSMTANYGYT
TRBV25-1	TRBJ1-2	ASSAKEGNYGYT
TRBV20-1	TRBJ2-5	SASGLAGQETQY
TRBV12-3/TRBV12-4	TRBJ2-6	ASSFLAGGLSGANVLT
TRBV7-6	TRBJ1-1	ASSWDLTEAF
TRBV10-3	TRBJ1-1	AIRRGVQLEEAF
TRBV7-8	TRBJ2-7	ASSYEQY
TRBV9	TRBJ1-2	ASSSFRDGYT
TRBV20-1	TRBJ1-1	SARENGGPMNTEAF
TRBV5-1	TRBJ2-7	ASSLGDNEQY
TRBV11-2	TRBJ1-5	ASSSSGTVNQPQH
TRBV29-1	TRBJ1-3	SVVGRVGSGNTIY
TRBV7-2	TRBJ1-2	ASSMGTGVNYGYT
TRBV19	TRBJ1-1	ASSSKGLNTEAF
TRBV7-9	-	ASPGTGYNEQF
TRBV10-3	TRBJ1-2	ASRVGYGYT
TRBV7-9	TRBJ1-5	ASSERAGGGAVSNQPQH
TRBV29-1	TRBJ1-4	SAQRGVDEKLF
TRBV5-5	TRBJ1-2	ASSQVRGEANYGYT
TRBV20-1	TRBJ1-5	SASKAGGNQPQH
TRBV5-1	TRBJ2-5	ASSFEGPPQETQY
TRBV15	TRBJ1-1	ATSRLQGAGSTEAF
TRBV9	TRBJ1-3	ASSATQHSGNTIY
TRBV7-9	TRBJ2-5	ASSFRDRGRGETQY
TRBV6-1	TRBJ1-1	AGTTGTEAF
TRBV12-3/TRBV12-4	TRBJ1-2	AIQTGGWGYT
TRBV15	TRBJ2-7	ATSRNRGYEQY
TRBV5-1	TRBJ2-2	ASSLRQTNTGELF
TRBV19	TRBJ2-2	ASSAAGGRGHNTGELF
TRBV12-3/TRBV12-4	TRBJ1-3	ASSYSAGNTIY
TRBV7-2	TRBJ1-2	ASRGAIGGSGYT
TRBV19	TRBJ1-1	ASTGDWATEAF
TRBV14	TRBJ1-1	ASSQVRGSPNTEAF
TRBV10-3	TRBJ1-2	AISDVRAMADYGYT
TRBV9	TRBJ1-4	ASSQGGLDEKLF